These T cell receptor beta chains were read from a single sample in a study of shared clonotypes between healthy human individuals. TCRdb's table, derived via immunoSEQ multiplex PCR, lists solely in-frame clones and lacks some. Of 600,000 to 750,000 clones listed, just under 75% were seen once; the top ten hold over 1.5%. Sequenced sample: memory CD4+ T cells sorted from blood. The receptors stem from a woman in her twenties or thirties in good health. The CDR3 runs from the conserved cysteine through the conserved F or W. A D gene is named only where the DNA matches it firmly. Size is stated for part of the rows, as once, few or many counts, or as a class when the clone is expanded.

>once|TRBV7-9|TRBJ1-1|TRBD1
TGTGCCAGCAGAGGGACAGCCACTGAAGCTTTCTTT
CASRGTATEAFF
>.|TRBV6-4|TRBJ1-5|.
TGTGCCAGCAGCTATGATCAGCATAGCAATCAGCCCCAGCATTTT
CASSYDQHSNQPQHF
>.|TRBV4-1|TRBJ2-2|TRBD1
TGCGCCAGCAGCCACCCCCGACAGGGACAGGGTGTGCCCGGGGAGCTGTTTTTT
CASSHPRQGQGVPGELFF
>.|TRBV7-9|TRBJ2-5|.
TGTGCCAGCAGAAGATCGGGAGATGAGACCCAGTACTTC
CASRRSGDETQYF
>.|TRBV19|TRBJ2-7|.
TGTGCCAGTAGTCTACGGATGAATACCTACGAGCAGTACTTC
CASSLRMNTYEQYF
>few|TRBV12-5|TRBJ1-5|.
TGTGCTAGTGGCAGCGCGGGAGATCAGCCCCAGCATTTT
CASGSAGDQPQHF
>.|TRBV6-1|TRBJ1-2|.
TGTGCCAGCGGAAGATCGGGGGGGCCCCTCGATGGCTACACCTTC
CASGRSGGPLDGYTF
>many|TRBV27|TRBJ2-5|TRBD1
TGTGCCAGCAGACGGACAGGGGGCGAGACCCAGTACTTC
CASRRTGGETQYF
>.|TRBV30|TRBJ2-7|.
TGTGCCTGGAGTCTGGGGCCCCTAAGCTACGAGCAGTACTTC
CAWSLGPLSYEQYF
>.|TRBV27|TRBJ1-5|TRBD1
TGTGCCAGGCATCCGGGACAGGGGTGCAGCAATCAGCCCCAGCATTTT
CARHPGQGCSNQPQHF
>.|TRBV6-5|TRBJ1-2|TRBD1
TGTGCCAGCAGTAACCGGGACAGGAGTACCGGCTACACCTTC
CASSNRDRSTGYTF
>.|TRBV7-2|TRBJ2-6|TRBD2
TGTGCCAGCAGCTCTAGTGGGACTAGCGCTGGGGCCAACGTCCTGACTTTC
CASSSSGTSAGANVLTF
>.|TRBV6-1|TRBJ2-2|.
TGTGCCAGCAGTAAAATGAGCGGGGAGCTGTTTTTT
CASSKMSGELFF
>.|TRBV19|TRBJ1-3|TRBD1
TGTGCCAGTAGACGGGACAGGGGGCCTCTCTCTGGAAACACCATATATTTT
CASRRDRGPLSGNTIYF
>.|TRBV10-2|TRBJ2-2|.
TGCGCCAGCAGTGAGAAGTGGGCGACCACCGGGGAGCTGTTTTTT
CASSEKWATTGELFF
>.|TRBV4-2|TRBJ2-7|.
TGTGCCAGCAGCCAAGATTTCGTGGGGTACGGCGAGCAGTACTTC
CASSQDFVGYGEQYF
>.|TRBV13|TRBJ2-7|.
TGTGCCAGCAGCCCCTGGCCTTCCTACGAGCAGTACTTC
CASSPWPSYEQYF
>few|TRBV29-1|TRBJ1-1|.
TGCAGCGTTCAAGGACAGTTGCTGAACACTGAAGCTTTCTTT
CSVQGQLLNTEAFF
>.|TRBV27|TRBJ1-2|TRBD1
TGTGCCAGCAGTCGGGACAGGGCGACAACCGACTATGGCTACACCTTC
CASSRDRATTDYGYTF
>.|TRBV2|TRBJ2-7|.
TGTGCCAGCAGTGAAAAAGGAGGGGGTGGCGACGAGCAGTACTTC
CASSEKGGGGDEQYF
>.|TRBV5-1|TRBJ2-2|.
TGCGCCAGCAGCTTGGGAGGGAGGACCGGGGAGCTGTTTTTT
CASSLGGRTGELFF
>.|TRBV27|TRBJ2-3|TRBD1
TGTGCCAGCAGAATAGACAGGGCTTTTAGCACAGATACGCAGTATTTT
CASRIDRAFSTDTQYF
>.|TRBV15|TRBJ2-5|.
TGTGCCACCAGCAGACAGACTAGCCAAGAGACCCAGTACTTC
CATSRQTSQETQYF
>.|TRBV27|TRBJ2-7|.
TGTGCCAGCAGTTTAAGGCCTTCTGTGACAGGACTCTACGAGCAGTACTTC
CASSLRPSVTGLYEQYF
>.|TRBV4-1|TRBJ2-1|TRBD2
TGCGCCAGCAGCCCACCACTAGCGGGAGGGGAGAACGAGCAGTTCTTC
CASSPPLAGGENEQFF
>.|TRBV2|TRBJ1-1|.
TGTGCCAGCCACTTGTCCCAGCGCGGGACGGGAGCTTTCTTT
CASHLSQRGTGAFF
>.|TRBV15|TRBJ1-6|.
TGTGCCACCAGCAGAGATGGGGTAGTCCACTTT
CATSRDGVVHF
>.|TRBV5-1|TRBJ2-3|TRBD1
TGCGCCAGCAGCGAAGGACAGGGGATCGTCACAGATACGCAGTATTTT
CASSEGQGIVTDTQYF
>.|TRBV29-1|TRBJ2-7|.
TGCAGCGTAGCGGGCCCCTACGAGCAGTACTTC
CSVAGPYEQYF
>.|TRBV7-2|TRBJ1-4|.
TGTGCCAGCAGCCCAACCACTCACCCGGAAAAACTGTTTTTT
CASSPTTHPEKLFF
>few|TRBV19|TRBJ2-5|TRBD1
TGTGCCGTGGGACAGGGGATAATGGAGACCCAGTACTTC
CAVGQGIMETQYF
>.|TRBV7-3|TRBJ1-1|TRBD1
TGTGCCAGCAGTCCAGGGGGCCCAAACACTGAAGCTTTCTTT
CASSPGGPNTEAFF
>.|TRBV7-2|TRBJ2-7|.
TGTGCCAGCAGCTTTAGTCCGGATTACGAGCAGTACTTC
CASSFSPDYEQYF
>.|TRBV4-2|TRBJ1-2|.
TGTGCCAGCAGCCCCCAAGTACAGGGTGCGGGGGCAAACTATGGCTACACCTTC
CASSPQVQGAGANYGYTF
>.|TRBV6-5|TRBJ2-5|TRBD2
TGTGCCAGCAGTTACCCCGGGACTAGCGGGACAGAGACCCAGTACTTC
CASSYPGTSGTETQYF
>few|TRBV7-8|TRBJ2-3|TRBD2
TGTGCCAGCAGCTTAGTGGCGGGAGCCACAGATACGCAGTATTTT
CASSLVAGATDTQYF
>.|TRBV7-8|TRBJ2-7|.
TGTGCCAGCAGCTTACGAAGTCCCCTTCTGAGTTACGAGCAGTACTTC
CASSLRSPLLSYEQYF
>.|TRBV7-8|TRBJ2-7|.
TGTGCCAGCAGCGGATACAACAGGGTTGGGTCCTACGAGCAGTACTTC
CASSGYNRVGSYEQYF
>.|TRBV28|TRBJ2-5|.
TGTGCCAGCAGTTTTCCGGGGCTGGAGACCCAGTACTTC
CASSFPGLETQYF
>.|TRBV7-8|TRBJ2-7|.
TGTGCCAGCGCTGGGGGGTTACCCTACGAGCAGTACTTC
CASAGGLPYEQYF